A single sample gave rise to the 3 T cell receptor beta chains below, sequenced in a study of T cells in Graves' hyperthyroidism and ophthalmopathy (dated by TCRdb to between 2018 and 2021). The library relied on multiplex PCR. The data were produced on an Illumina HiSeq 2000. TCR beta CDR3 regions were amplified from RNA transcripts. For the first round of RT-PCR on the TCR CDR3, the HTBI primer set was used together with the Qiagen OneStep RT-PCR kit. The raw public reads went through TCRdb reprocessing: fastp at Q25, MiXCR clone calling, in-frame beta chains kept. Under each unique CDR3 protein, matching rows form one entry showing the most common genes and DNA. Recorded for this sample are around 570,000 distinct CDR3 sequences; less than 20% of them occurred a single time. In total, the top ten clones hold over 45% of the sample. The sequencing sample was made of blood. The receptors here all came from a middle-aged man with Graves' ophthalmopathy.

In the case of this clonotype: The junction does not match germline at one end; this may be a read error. The CDR3 region has the DNA TGCGCCAACAGCAACCCCCGCGTAGAAGCTTTCTTT. Amino acids: CANSNPRVEAFF. The chain employs TRBV5-1 and TRBJ1-1; no clear D gene. The CDR3 runs 12 residues. The germline V gene has CDR1 SGHRS and CDR2 YFSETQ. Full variable domain (outside the CDR3, taken from reference TRBV5-1 and TRBJ1-1): KAGVTQTPRYLIKTRGQQVTLSCSPISGHRSVSWYQQTPGQGLQFLFEYFSETQRNKGNFPGRFSGRQFSNSRSEMNVSTLELGDSALYLCANSNPRVEAFFGQGTRLTVV.

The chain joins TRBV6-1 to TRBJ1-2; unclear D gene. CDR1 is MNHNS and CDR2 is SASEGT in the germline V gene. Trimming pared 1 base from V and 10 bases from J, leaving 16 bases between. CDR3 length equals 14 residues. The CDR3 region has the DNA TGTGCCAGCAGTGAAGACTACAGAGTGAACGACTACACCTTC. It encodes CASSEDYRVNDYTF.

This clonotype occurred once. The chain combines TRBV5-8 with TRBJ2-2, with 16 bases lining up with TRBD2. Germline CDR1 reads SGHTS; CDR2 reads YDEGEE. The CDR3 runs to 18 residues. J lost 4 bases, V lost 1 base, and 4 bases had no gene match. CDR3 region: CASSLMGTSGRATGELFF. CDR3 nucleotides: TGTGCCAGCAGCTTGATGGGGACTAGCGGGAGGGCCACCGGGGAGCTGTTTTTT.